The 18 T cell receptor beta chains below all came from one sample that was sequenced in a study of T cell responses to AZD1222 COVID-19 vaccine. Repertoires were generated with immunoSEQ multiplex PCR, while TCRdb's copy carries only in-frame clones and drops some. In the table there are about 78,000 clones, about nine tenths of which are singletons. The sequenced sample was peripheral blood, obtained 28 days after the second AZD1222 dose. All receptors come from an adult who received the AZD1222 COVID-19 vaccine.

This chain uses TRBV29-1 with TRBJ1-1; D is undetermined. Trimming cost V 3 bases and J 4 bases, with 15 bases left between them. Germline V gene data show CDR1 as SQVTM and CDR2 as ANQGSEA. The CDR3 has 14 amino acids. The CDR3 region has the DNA TGCAGCGTTGAGCGTACGGGGATAATCACTGAAGCTTTCTTT. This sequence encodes CSVERTGIITEAFF.

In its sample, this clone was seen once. CDR3 region: CASSARLAGTDNEQFF. The CDR3 DNA reads TGTGCCAGCAGTGCGAGGCTAGCGGGAACGGACAATGAGCAGTTCTTC. The chain combines TRBV2 with TRBJ2-1, with 9 positions matching TRBD2. The CDR3 loop spans 16 amino acids. V lost 4 bases, J lost 5 bases, and 9 bases stayed unmatched. CDR1 is SNHLY and CDR2 is FYNNEI in the germline V gene.

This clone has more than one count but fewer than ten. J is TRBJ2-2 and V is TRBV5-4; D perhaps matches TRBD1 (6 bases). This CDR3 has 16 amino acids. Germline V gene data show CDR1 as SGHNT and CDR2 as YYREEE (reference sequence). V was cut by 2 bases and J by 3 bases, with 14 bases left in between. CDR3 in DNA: TGTGCCAGCAGCTTTGACAGGCTAGGCGACACCGGGGAGCTGTTTTTT. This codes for CASSFDRLGDTGELFF.

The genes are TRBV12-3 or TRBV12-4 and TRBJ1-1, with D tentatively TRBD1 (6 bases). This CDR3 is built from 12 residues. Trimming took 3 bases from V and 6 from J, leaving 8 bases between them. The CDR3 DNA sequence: TGTGCCAGCAGTTTGAGGGGGGCTGAAGCTTTCTTT. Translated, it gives CASSLRGAEAFF.

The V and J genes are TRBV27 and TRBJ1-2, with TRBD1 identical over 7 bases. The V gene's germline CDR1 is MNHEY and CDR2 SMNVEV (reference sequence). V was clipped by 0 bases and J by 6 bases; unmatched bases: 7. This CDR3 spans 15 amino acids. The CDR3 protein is CASSLSPPRGDGYTF. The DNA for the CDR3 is TGTGCCAGCAGTTTATCGCCCCCCAGGGGGGATGGCTACACCTTC.

CDR3 amino acids: CSASGGTSGRPYNEQFF. The CDR3 bases are TGCAGTGCTAGTGGCGGGACTAGCGGGAGGCCCTACAATGAGCAGTTCTTC. The chain links TRBV20-1 to TRBJ2-1; 15 nucleotides agree with TRBD2. The CDR3 length is 17 residues. V lost 3 bases and J lost 2; bases outside the gene matches: 5. Germline V gives CDR1 DFQATT, CDR2 SNEGSKA (reference sequence).

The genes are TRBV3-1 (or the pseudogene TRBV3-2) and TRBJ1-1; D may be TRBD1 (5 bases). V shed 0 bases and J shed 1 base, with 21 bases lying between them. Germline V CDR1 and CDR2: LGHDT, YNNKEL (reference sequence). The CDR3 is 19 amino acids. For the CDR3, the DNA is TGTGCCAGCAGCCAAGAATATGGACGCAGGGAAGAAAGGAACACTGAAGCTTTCTTT. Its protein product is CASSQEYGRREERNTEAFF.

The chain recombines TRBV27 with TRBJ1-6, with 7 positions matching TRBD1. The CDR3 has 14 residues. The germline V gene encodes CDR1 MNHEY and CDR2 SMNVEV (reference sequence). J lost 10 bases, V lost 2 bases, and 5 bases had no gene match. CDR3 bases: TGTGCCAGCAGTTTAGACAGGGTAGCCTCACCCCTCCACTTT. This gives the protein CASSLDRVASPLHF.

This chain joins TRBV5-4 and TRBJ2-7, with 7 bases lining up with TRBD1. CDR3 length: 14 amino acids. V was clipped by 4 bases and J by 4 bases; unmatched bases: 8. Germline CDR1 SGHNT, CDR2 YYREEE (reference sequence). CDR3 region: CASSPRTGKYEQYF. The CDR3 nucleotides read TGTGCCAGCAGCCCAAGGACAGGAAAGTACGAGCAGTACTTC.

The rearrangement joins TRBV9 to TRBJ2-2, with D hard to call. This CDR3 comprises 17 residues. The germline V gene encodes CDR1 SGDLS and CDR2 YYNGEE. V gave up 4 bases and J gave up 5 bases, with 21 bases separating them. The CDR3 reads CASSPSMGRFRTGELFF. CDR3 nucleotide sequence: TGTGCCAGCAGCCCCTCTATGGGAAGGTTCCGGACCGGGGAGCTGTTTTTT.

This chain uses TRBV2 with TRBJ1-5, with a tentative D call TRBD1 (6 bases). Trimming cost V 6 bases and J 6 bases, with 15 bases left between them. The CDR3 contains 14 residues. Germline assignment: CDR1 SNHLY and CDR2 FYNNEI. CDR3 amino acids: CASRRGGSGQPQHF. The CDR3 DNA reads TGTGCCAGCAGACGAGGGGGGTCTGGTCAGCCCCAGCATTTT.

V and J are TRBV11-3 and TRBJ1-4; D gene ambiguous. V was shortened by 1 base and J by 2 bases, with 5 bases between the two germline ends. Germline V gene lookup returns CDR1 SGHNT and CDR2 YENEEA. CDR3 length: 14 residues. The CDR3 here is CASSLGGTNEKLFF. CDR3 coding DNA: TGTGCCAGCAGCTTAGGCGGGACTAATGAAAAACTGTTTTTT.

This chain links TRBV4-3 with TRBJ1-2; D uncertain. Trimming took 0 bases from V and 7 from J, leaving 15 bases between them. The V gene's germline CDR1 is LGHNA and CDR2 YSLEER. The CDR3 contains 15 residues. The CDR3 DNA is TGCGCCAGCAGCCAAGAGACGAGAACCGTGTTTGGCTACACCTTC. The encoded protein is CASSQETRTVFGYTF.

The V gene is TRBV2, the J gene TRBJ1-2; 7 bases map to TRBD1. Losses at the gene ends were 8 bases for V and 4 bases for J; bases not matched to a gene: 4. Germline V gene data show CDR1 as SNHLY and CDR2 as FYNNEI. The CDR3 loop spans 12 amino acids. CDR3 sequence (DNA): TGTGCCAGCGCGGGACAGATCTATGGCTACACCTTC. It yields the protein CASAGQIYGYTF.

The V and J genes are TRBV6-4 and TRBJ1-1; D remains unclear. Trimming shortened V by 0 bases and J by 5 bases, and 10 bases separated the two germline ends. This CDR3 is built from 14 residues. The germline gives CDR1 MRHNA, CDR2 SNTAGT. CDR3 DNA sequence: TGTGCCAGCAGTGACTCCTCACTTGGGACTGAAGCTTTCTTT. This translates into CASSDSSLGTEAFF.

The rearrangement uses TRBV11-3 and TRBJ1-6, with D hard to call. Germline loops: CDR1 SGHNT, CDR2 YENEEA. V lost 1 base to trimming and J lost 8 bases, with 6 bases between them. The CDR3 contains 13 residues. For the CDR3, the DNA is TGTGCCAGCAGCTTAGCGGATGATTCACCCCTCCACTTT. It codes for CASSLADDSPLHF.

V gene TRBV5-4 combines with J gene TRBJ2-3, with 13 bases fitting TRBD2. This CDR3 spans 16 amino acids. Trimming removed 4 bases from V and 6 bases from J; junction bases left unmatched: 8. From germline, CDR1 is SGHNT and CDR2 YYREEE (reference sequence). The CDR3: CASSPPTSGGRDTQYF. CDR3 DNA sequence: TGTGCCAGCAGCCCCCCGACTAGCGGGGGGCGGGATACGCAGTATTTT.

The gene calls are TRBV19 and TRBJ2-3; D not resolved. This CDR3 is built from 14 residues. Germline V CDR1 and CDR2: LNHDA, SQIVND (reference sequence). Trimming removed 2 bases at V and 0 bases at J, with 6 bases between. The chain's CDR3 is CASSIMGSTDTQYF. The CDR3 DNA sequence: TGTGCCAGTAGTATAATGGGTAGCACAGATACGCAGTATTTT.